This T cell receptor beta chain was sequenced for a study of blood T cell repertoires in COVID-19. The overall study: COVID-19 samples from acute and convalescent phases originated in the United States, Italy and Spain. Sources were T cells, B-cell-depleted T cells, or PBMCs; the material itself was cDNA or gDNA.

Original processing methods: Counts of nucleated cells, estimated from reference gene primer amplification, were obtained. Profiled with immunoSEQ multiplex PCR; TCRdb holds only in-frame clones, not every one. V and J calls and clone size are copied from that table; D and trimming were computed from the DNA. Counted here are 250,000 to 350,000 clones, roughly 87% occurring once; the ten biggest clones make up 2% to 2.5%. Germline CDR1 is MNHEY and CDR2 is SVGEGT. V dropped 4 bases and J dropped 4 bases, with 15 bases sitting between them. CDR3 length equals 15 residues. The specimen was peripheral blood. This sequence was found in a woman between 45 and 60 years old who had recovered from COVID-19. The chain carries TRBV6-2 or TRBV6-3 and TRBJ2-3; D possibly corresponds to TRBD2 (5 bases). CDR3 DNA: TGTGCCAGCAGTTTACTAGGGCTTAGGGCAGATACGCAGTATTTT. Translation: CASSLLGLRADTQYF.